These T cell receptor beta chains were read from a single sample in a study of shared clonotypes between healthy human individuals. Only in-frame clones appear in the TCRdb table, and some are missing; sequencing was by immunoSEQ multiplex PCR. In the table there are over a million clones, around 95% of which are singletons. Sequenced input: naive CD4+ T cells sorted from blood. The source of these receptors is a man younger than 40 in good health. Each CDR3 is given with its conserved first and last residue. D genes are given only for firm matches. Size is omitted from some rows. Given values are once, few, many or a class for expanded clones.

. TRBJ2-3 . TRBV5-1 CASSLARPSTDTQYF TGCGCCAGCAGCTTGGCACGGCCCTCGACAGATACGCAGTATTTT
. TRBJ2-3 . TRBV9 CASSVEPGTDTQYF TGTGCCAGCAGCGTAGAGCCGGGCACAGATACGCAGTATTTT
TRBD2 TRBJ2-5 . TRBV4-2 CASSQGLAGGPGETQYF TGTGCCAGCAGCCAAGGACTCGCGGGAGGGCCTGGGGAGACCCAGTACTTC
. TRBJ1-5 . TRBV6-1 CASSESSGQPQHF TGTGCCAGCAGTGAATCTTCGGGTCAGCCCCAGCATTTT
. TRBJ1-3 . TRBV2 CASGEGHRSGNTIYF TGTGCCAGCGGAGAGGGCCACCGCTCTGGAAACACCATATATTTT
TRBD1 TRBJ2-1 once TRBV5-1 CASSQQGQGSNNEQFF TGCGCCAGCAGCCAACAGGGACAGGGGTCTAACAATGAGCAGTTCTTC
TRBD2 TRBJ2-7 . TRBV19 CATKTSGSSYEQYF TGTGCCACTAAAACTAGCGGGAGCTCCTACGAGCAGTACTTC
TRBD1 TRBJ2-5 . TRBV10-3 CAISGGQGVKETQYF TGTGCCATCAGTGGAGGACAGGGGGTGAAAGAGACCCAGTACTTC
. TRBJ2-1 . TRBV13 CASSPRWRHTSYNEQFF TGTGCCAGCAGCCCTAGGTGGCGGCATACCTCCTACAATGAGCAGTTCTTC
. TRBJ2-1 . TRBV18 CASSVITGNNEQFF TGTGCCAGCTCTGTAATTACGGGCAACAATGAGCAGTTCTTC
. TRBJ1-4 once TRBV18 CASSPPGRGGHEKLFF TGTGCCAGCTCACCACCGGGACGAGGGGGTCATGAAAAACTGTTTTTT
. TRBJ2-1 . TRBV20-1 CSIPRGNEQFF TGCAGTATACCCAGGGGAAATGAGCAGTTCTTC
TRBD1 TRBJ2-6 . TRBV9 CASSHKPDRGVPFPGANVLTF TGTGCCAGCAGCCATAAACCCGACAGGGGGGTTCCCTTCCCTGGGGCCAACGTCCTGACTTTC
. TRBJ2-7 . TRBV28 CASSFPPYEQYF TGTGCCAGCAGTTTTCCCCCCTACGAGCAGTACTTC
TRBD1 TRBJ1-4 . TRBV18 CASSTWGDRANEKLFF TGTGCCAGCTCAACCTGGGGGGACAGGGCAAATGAAAAACTGTTTTTT
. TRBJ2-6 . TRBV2 CASSAGGANVLTF TGTGCCAGCAGTGCGGGAGGGGCCAACGTCCTGACTTTC
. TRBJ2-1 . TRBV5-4 CASSIEAQGVYNEQFF TGTGCCAGCAGCATCGAGGCCCAGGGCGTGTACAATGAGCAGTTCTTC
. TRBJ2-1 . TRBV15 CATSRDLLQGNNEQFF TGTGCCACCAGCAGAGATCTCCTACAGGGTAACAATGAGCAGTTCTTC
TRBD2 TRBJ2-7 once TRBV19 CASRTPGTSGYEQYF TGTGCCAGTAGGACCCCGGGGACTAGCGGTTACGAGCAGTACTTC
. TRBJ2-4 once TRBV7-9 CASSVGTGRIIAKNIQYF TGTGCCAGCAGCGTGGGAACAGGGCGAATTATAGCCAAAAACATTCAGTACTTC
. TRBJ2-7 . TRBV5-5 CASSLKDYEQYF TGTGCCAGCAGCTTAAAAGACTACGAGCAGTACTTC
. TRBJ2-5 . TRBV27 CASSLLGEGSSKTQYF TGTGCCAGCAGTTTATTGGGGGAAGGGTCATCCAAGACCCAGTACTTC
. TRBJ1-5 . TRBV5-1 CASSSDPNQPQHF TGCGCCAGCAGCTCCGACCCCAATCAGCCCCAGCATTTT
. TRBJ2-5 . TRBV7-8 CASSLVAQSGTQYF TGTGCCAGCAGCTTAGTAGCCCAGTCCGGGACCCAGTACTTC
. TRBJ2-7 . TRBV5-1 CASSLLESAGEQYF TGCGCCAGCAGCCTACTAGAGAGTGCTGGCGAGCAGTACTTC
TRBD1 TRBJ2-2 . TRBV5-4 CASSLFGTGVGTGELFF TGTGCCAGCAGCTTGTTTGGGACAGGGGTGGGCACCGGGGAGCTGTTTTTT
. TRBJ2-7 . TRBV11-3 CASSQRGALAPSYEQYF TGTGCCAGCAGCCAACGGGGTGCGCTTGCCCCCTCCTACGAGCAGTACTTC
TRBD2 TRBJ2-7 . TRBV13 CASSPSRTSGIDEQYF TGTGCCAGCAGCCCCTCCCGGACTAGCGGGATCGACGAGCAGTACTTC
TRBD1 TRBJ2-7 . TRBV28 CASTGGQGSHEQYF TGTGCCAGCACAGGAGGACAGGGGTCCCACGAGCAGTACTTC
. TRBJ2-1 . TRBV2 CASREGGEQFF TGTGCCAGCAGAGAGGGGGGTGAGCAGTTCTTC
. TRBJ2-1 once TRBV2 CASDGGTYNEQFF TGTGCCAGTGACGGAGGAACCTACAATGAGCAGTTCTTC
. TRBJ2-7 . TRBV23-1 CASGGAGIYEQYF TGCGCCAGCGGGGGGGCGGGGATCTACGAGCAGTACTTC
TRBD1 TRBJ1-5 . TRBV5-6 CASSLAGTGNQPQHF TGTGCCAGCAGCTTGGCCGGGACAGGGAATCAGCCCCAGCATTTT
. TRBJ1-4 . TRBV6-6 CASSYSNFEKLFF TGTGCCAGCAGTTACTCGAATTTCGAAAAACTGTTTTTT
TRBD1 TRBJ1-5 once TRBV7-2 CASSKRPTGGQPQHF TGTGCCAGCAGCAAGAGGCCGACAGGGGGGCAGCCCCAGCATTTT
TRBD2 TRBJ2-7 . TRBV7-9 CASSYLAGGPGEQYF TGTGCCAGCAGCTATTTAGCGGGAGGGCCCGGCGAGCAGTACTTC
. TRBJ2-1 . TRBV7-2 CASSLGAAAYNEQFF TGTGCCAGCAGCTTAGGTGCTGCGGCCTACAATGAGCAGTTCTTC
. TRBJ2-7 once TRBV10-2 CASSDHGRLEQYF TGCGCCAGCAGTGATCATGGACGGCTAGAGCAGTACTTC
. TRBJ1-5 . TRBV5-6 CASSLTGDSQHF TGTGCCAGCAGCTTAACTGGGGACTCACAGCATTTT
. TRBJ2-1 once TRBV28 CASTPAHGAYNEQFF TGTGCCAGCACTCCGGCGCACGGGGCCTACAATGAGCAGTTCTTC
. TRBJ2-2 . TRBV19 CASSIRDGELFF TGTGCCAGTAGTATTCGGGATGGGGAGCTGTTTTTT
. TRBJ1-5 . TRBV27 CASRTWAVGDQPQHF TGTGCCAGCCGCACCTGGGCAGTGGGTGATCAGCCCCAGCATTTT
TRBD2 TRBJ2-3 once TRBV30 CAWTLAGGGGTQYF TGTGCCTGGACGCTAGCGGGAGGCGGAGGGACGCAGTATTTT
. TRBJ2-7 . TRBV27 CASSQQAAYEQYF TGTGCCAGCAGCCAACAGGCCGCCTACGAGCAGTACTTC
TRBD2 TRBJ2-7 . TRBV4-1 CASSVGLAGSYEQYF TGCGCCAGCAGCGTTGGACTAGCCGGCTCCTACGAGCAGTACTTC
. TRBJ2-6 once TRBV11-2 CASSLDSSGANVLTF TGTGCCAGCAGCCTTGACAGCTCTGGGGCCAACGTCCTGACTTTC
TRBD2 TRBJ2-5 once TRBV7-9 CASSLGGGSGETQYF TGTGCCAGCAGCTTAGGAGGCGGGAGCGGTGAGACCCAGTACTTC
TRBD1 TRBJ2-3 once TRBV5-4 CASSAGQGVGDTQYF TGTGCCAGCAGCGCGGGACAGGGAGTGGGGGATACGCAGTATTTT
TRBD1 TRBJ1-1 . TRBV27 CASSFSDLRGLPTEAFF TGTGCCAGCAGTTTCTCCGACCTCAGGGGGTTGCCCACTGAAGCTTTCTTT
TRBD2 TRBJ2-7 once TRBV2 CASRPGLAGGNYEQYF TGTGCCAGCAGGCCGGGACTAGCGGGAGGGAATTACGAGCAGTACTTC
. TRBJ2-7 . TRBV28 CASSLRWEQYF TGTGCCAGCAGTTTAAGGTGGGAGCAGTACTTC
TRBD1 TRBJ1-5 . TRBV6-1 CASSERTGTNQPQHF TGTGCCAGCAGTGAAAGGACAGGCACCAATCAGCCCCAGCATTTT
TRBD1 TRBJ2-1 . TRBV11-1 CASSPYRGGSYNEQFF TGTGCCAGCAGCCCGTACAGGGGCGGGTCCTACAATGAGCAGTTCTTC